Listed below are T cell receptor beta chains from one sample, sequenced in a study of blood T cells in healthy people across ages. TCRdb ran MiXCR on the 5' RACE reads and lists one entry per CDR3 protein. This sample yields about 600,000 distinct CDR3 sequences, of which roughly 43% are seen a single time; roughly 24% belongs to the top ten. The sequenced material came from blood. Receptor source: a man older than 75 in good health. CDR3s include the opening cysteine and the closing phenylalanine or tryptophan. D genes are given only for firm matches. Where a row states a size, it is once, few, many or the class of an expanded clone; other rows omit it.

v_gene	abundance	d_gene	j_gene	CDR3nt	CDR3aa
TRBV6-1	.	TRBD2	TRBJ2-1	TGTGCCGGAAAAGTGGGGGGTCTAGCGGGAGGGGCGGACAATGAGCAGTTCTTC	CAGKVGGLAGGADNEQFF
TRBV20-1	.	TRBD2	TRBJ2-6	TGCAGTGCCCCCCAAGCGCCCGGAACTAGCGGGGACTCTGGGGCCAACGTCCTGACTTTC	CSAPQAPGTSGDSGANVLTF
TRBV6-5	.	.	TRBJ2-3	TGTGCCAGCAGCCGCTCGGCGAACCCTAGCACAGATACGCAGTATTTT	CASSRSANPSTDTQYF
TRBV5-1	few	TRBD1	TRBJ1-1	TGCGCCAGCAGCATCCGCCGGGACAGGGACGAAGCTTTCTTT	CASSIRRDRDEAFF
TRBV7-2	.	.	TRBJ2-4	TGTGCCGGCAGCTTAGCGCAGGGACTTGGGGACATTCAGTACTTC	CAGSLAQGLGDIQYF
TRBV6-6	.	.	TRBJ1-4	TGTGCCAGCACGGGCAGGGATAAAGAAAAACTGTTTTTT	CASTGRDKEKLFF
TRBV6-5	.	TRBD1	TRBJ2-2	TGTGCCAGCAGTTCTAGAGGGATTCGGACAGGGGGCCACACCGGGGAGCTGTTTTTT	CASSSRGIRTGGHTGELFF
TRBV5-1	.	.	TRBJ2-4	TGCGCCAGCAGCGACGGCCAGGGTACCAAAAACATTCAGTACTTC	CASSDGQGTKNIQYF
TRBV29-1	once	TRBD1	TRBJ2-7	TGCAGCGCCTCCTTGACGGGACAGAGAGTCTACGAGCAGTACTTC	CSASLTGQRVYEQYF
TRBV4-3	.	TRBD1	TRBJ2-5	TGCGCCAGCAGCCATGGACAGGGGTCGGTGGAGACCCAGTACTTC	CASSHGQGSVETQYF
TRBV6-2/TRBV6-3	once	.	TRBJ2-5	TGTGCCAGCAGAGACAGCCAAGAGACCCAGTACTTC	CASRDSQETQYF
TRBV4-3	.	TRBD1	TRBJ2-7	TGCGCCAACAGCCAAGGACAGGGGGGGTACGAGCAGTACTTC	CANSQGQGGYEQYF
TRBV10-3	once	TRBD1	TRBJ1-5	TGTGCCACCAACAGGGGTCAGGATCAGCCCCAGCATTTT	CATNRGQDQPQHF
TRBV15	.	.	TRBJ2-3	TGTGCCACCCGGGCGGGTGTGGCAGATACGCAGTATTTT	CATRAGVADTQYF